The 17 T cell receptor beta chains presented below share a single source sample, sequenced in a study of B cell selection in AIRE deficiency. TCRdb keeps only in-frame clones here, not all; method: immunoSEQ multiplex PCR. The repertoire holds about 25,000 clones, roughly 96% seen once, with about 0.25% in the top ten. The sorted conventional CD4 T cells were gated as CD4+CD127+. Input material: CD4+CD127+ conventional T cells sorted from PBMCs. Source of these receptors: a human donor in good health.

The rearrangement joins TRBV4-1 to TRBJ2-1, with TRBD2 identical over 7 bases. V gave up 8 bases and J gave up 2 bases; unmatched junction bases: 3. The CDR3 contains 13 residues. Germline CDR1 reads MGHRA; CDR2 reads YSYEKL. The CDR3 DNA reads as TGCGCCAGCGGGCGGGAGACCTACAATGAGCAGTTCTTC. It yields the protein CASGRETYNEQFF.

This rearrangement joins TRBV11-3 to TRBJ1-1; no reliable D call. V was cut by 1 base and J by 1 base, with 7 bases left in between. Germline CDR1 is SGHNT and CDR2 is YENEEA. The CDR3 has 14 residues. CDR3 sequence (DNA): TGTGCCAGCAGCTTAGCCCCTTCGAACACTGAAGCTTTCTTT. It is translated as CASSLAPSNTEAFF.

The chain joins TRBV6-6 to TRBJ2-5; 9 bases match TRBD1. Germline V lookup: CDR1 MNHNY, CDR2 SVGAGI (reference sequence). J gave up 3 bases and V 8 bases, and 13 bases lay outside the gene matches. The CDR3 extends over 16 amino acids. The CDR3 sequence: CASFRGQGRPEETQYF. The CDR3 DNA reads as TGTGCCAGCTTTCGGGGACAGGGTAGGCCCGAAGAGACCCAGTACTTC.

The chain couples TRBV2 to TRBJ1-1, with 10 bases fitting TRBD1. CDR1 is SNHLY, CDR2 FYNNEI, per germline. V shed 6 bases, J shed 3 bases, and the junction held 1 base outside the gene matches. The CDR3 contains 13 residues. CDR3: CASRGQGHTEAFF. In nucleotides, the CDR3 is TGTGCCAGCAGGGGACAGGGGCACACTGAAGCTTTCTTT.

The chain carries TRBV4-1 and TRBJ2-1; D ambiguous. Looked up from germline, CDR1 is MGHRA and CDR2 is YSYEKL. V was trimmed by 1 base and J by 1 base, leaving 11 bases between them. The CDR3 consists of 16 residues. CDR3 loop: CASSQGEGWSYNEQFF. CDR3 nucleotide sequence: TGCGCCAGCAGCCAAGGGGAAGGGTGGTCCTACAATGAGCAGTTCTTC.

V is TRBV5-1 and J is TRBJ1-2; the D is unclear. CDR1 is SGHRS and CDR2 is YFSETQ in the germline V gene. With 4 bases removed from V and 0 bases from J, the gap between germline ends came to 4 bases. CDR3 length: 12 amino acids. CDR3 sequence (DNA): TGCGCCAGCAGCCGGACTAACTATGGCTACACCTTC. Translating it yields CASSRTNYGYTF. The variable domain in full, completed from reference TRBV5-1 and TRBJ1-2, reads KAGVTQTPRYLIKTRGQQVTLSCSPISGHRSVSWYQQTPGQGLQFLFEYFSETQRNKGNFPGRFSGRQFSNSRSEMNVSTLELGDSALYLCASSRTNYGYTFGSGTRLTVV.

CDR3 in amino acids: CASRWGVVDEAFF. In nucleotides, the CDR3 is TGTGCCAGCAGGTGGGGAGTCGTCGATGAAGCTTTCTTT. The gene calls are TRBV2 and TRBJ1-1; D call uncertain. Germline lookup yields CDR1 SNHLY and CDR2 FYNNEI. This CDR3 contains 13 residues. V was trimmed by 6 bases and J by 7 bases, leaving 15 bases between them.

This sequence joins TRBV5-1 and TRBJ1-5; D remains ambiguous. V lost 1 base and J lost 0, with 8 bases in between. This CDR3 contains 15 residues. Germline CDR1 is SGHRS and CDR2 is YFSETQ. The CDR3 DNA follows: TGCGCCAGCAGCTTGTTGCCTAATAGCAATCAGCCCCAGCATTTT. Translating it yields CASSLLPNSNQPQHF.

The chain couples TRBV6-6 to TRBJ1-2; TRBD1 matches at 10 bases. V dropped 5 bases and J dropped 2; count of bases not matched to a gene: 5. Germline CDR1 reads MNHNY; CDR2 reads SVGAGI (reference sequence). The CDR3 runs to 15 residues. CDR3 amino acids: CASSQMTGGNYGYTF. DNA for the CDR3: TGTGCCAGCAGTCAGATGACAGGGGGCAACTATGGCTACACCTTC.

The chain recombines TRBV30 with TRBJ2-7, with 7 bases that match TRBD2. Germline V gene data show CDR1 as GTSNPN and CDR2 as SVGIG (reference sequence). J gave up 6 bases and V 3 bases, and 8 bases lay outside the gene matches. The length of the CDR3 is 13 residues. CDR3 residues: CAWSRTSDSEQYF. CDR3 coding DNA: TGTGCCTGGAGCCGAACTAGCGACTCCGAGCAGTACTTC.

The J gene is TRBJ2-7, the V gene TRBV5-5, with 8 positions matching TRBD1. V shed 1 base, J shed 4 bases, and the junction held 19 bases outside the gene matches. Germline lookup yields CDR1 SGHKS and CDR2 YYEKEE (reference sequence). The CDR3 runs to 19 residues. CDR3 DNA: TGTGCCAGCAGCTTGTCCCCCGGGACAGGAATGCGGGGCCCTTACGAGCAGTACTTC. It yields the protein CASSLSPGTGMRGPYEQYF. The full variable domain, rest sourced from reference TRBV5-5 and TRBJ2-7, is DAGVTQSPTHLIKTRGQQVTLRCSPISGHKSVSWYQQVLGQGPQFIFQYYEKEERGRGNFPDRFSARQFPNYSSELNVNALLLGDSALYLCASSLSPGTGMRGPYEQYFGPGTRLTVT.

The genes are TRBV7-8 and TRBJ2-1; D call uncertain. Trimming stripped 1 base from V and 1 base from J, with 23 bases between. Per the germline V gene, CDR1 is SGHVS and CDR2 is FQNEAQ. This CDR3 is 20 amino acids long. The CDR3 DNA reads TGTGCCAGCAGCTTAGGCGAGGTTCGTCCGAGAAGGCCGTCCTACAATGAGCAGTTCTTC. Encoded protein: CASSLGEVRPRRPSYNEQFF. The entire variable domain, with the rest obtained from reference TRBV7-8 and TRBJ2-1, is as follows: GAGVSQSPRYKVAKRGQDVALRCDPISGHVSLFWYQQALGQGPEFLTYFQNEAQLDKSGLPSDRFFAERPEGSVSTLKIQRTQQEDSAVYLCASSLGEVRPRRPSYNEQFFGPGTRLTVL.

This sequence joins TRBV6-1 and TRBJ2-3; the D is unclear. The V gene's germline CDR1 is MNHNS and CDR2 SASEGT. This CDR3 has 11 residues. The V gene lost 8 bases and the J gene lost 2 bases, with 5 bases spanning the gap. The CDR3 bases are TGTGCCAGCCGGTTCACAGATACGCAGTATTTT. It specifies CASRFTDTQYF.

J is TRBJ2-7 and V is TRBV23-1; D could derive from TRBD1 or TRBD2 (5 bases each). TRBV23-1 has ORF status, its function being uncertain. The CDR3 is made up of 15 amino acids. V was shortened by 1 base and J by 3 bases, with 13 bases between the two germline ends. The CDR3 nucleotides are TGCGCCAGCAGTCAATTTGGGTGGGGGTACTACGAGCAGTACTTC. Its translation: CASSQFGWGYYEQYF.

J is TRBJ1-4 and V is TRBV5-1; TRBD1 matches 8 bases. The CDR3 extends over 14 amino acids. Losses at the gene ends were 3 bases for V and 8 bases for J; bases not matched to a gene: 6. Per germline, CDR1 SGHRS and CDR2 YFSETQ. The CDR3 sequence is CASSSGGAEEKLFF. CDR3 bases: TGCGCCAGCAGCTCAGGGGGCGCTGAGGAAAAACTGTTTTTT.

This chain links TRBV5-4 with TRBJ1-6, with D possibly being TRBD1 (5 bases). V dropped 4 bases and J dropped 0 bases, with 14 bases sitting between them. The CDR3 consists of 17 residues. Germline V gene lookup returns CDR1 SGHNT and CDR2 YYREEE (reference sequence). The CDR3 sequence: CASSLGGTGSYNSPLHF. In DNA, the CDR3 is TGTGCCAGCAGCCTCGGCGGGACCGGCTCCTATAATTCACCCCTCCACTTT.

J is TRBJ1-5 and V is TRBV27, with D uncertain. The CDR3 length is 15 residues. Trimming took off 6 bases at V and 0 bases at J, with 12 bases between the two ends. Germline V CDR1 and CDR2: MNHEY, SMNVEV (reference sequence). CDR3 region: CASSPRTISNQPQHF. The DNA of the CDR3 is TGTGCCAGCAGCCCTAGGACGATTAGCAATCAGCCCCAGCATTTT.